Listed below are T cell receptor beta chains from one sample, sequenced in a study of breast tumors, draining lymph nodes, adjacent tissues. Using its own MiXCR run on the multiplex PCR reads, TCRdb lists one record per CDR3 protein. The sample consists of 100,000 or so distinct CDR3 sequences, approximately 22% of them appearing once. Sequencing input: axillary lymph node tissue. Receptor source: a female donor with breast cancer. Some clones in this sample may be carry-over from other donors' samples. CDR3s include the opening cysteine and the closing phenylalanine or tryptophan. The order of the fields is D gene, V gene, J gene, clone size, CDR3 DNA, CDR3 protein. The D gene is left open where the match is weak. The size of a clone is reported for some rows only, either as once, few or many, or as a class for expanded clones.

D: TRBD1; V: TRBV7-2; J: TRBJ1-2; size: many; DNA: TGTGCCAGCAGCGCCAGGGGGGGCTATGGCTACACCTTC; CDR3: CASSARGGYGYTF
D: -; V: TRBV19; J: TRBJ1-6; size: many; DNA: TGTGCCAGTAGTGGACGTAAGGGTCTTCTGGGATCACCCCTCCACTTT; CDR3: CASSGRKGLLGSPLHF
D: TRBD1; V: TRBV10-1; J: TRBJ2-2; size: many; DNA: TGCGCCAGCAGTCCCAGACAGGGAAGCACCGGGGAGCTGTTTTTT; CDR3: CASSPRQGSTGELFF
D: TRBD2; V: TRBV28; J: TRBJ2-5; size: few; DNA: TGTGCCAGCAGGGGACTAGCGGGAGACGGGGAGACCCAGTACTTC; CDR3: CASRGLAGDGETQYF
D: -; V: TRBV25-1; J: TRBJ2-3; size: many; DNA: TGTGCCAGCAGTGCCGCAGAATCAGATACGCAGTATTTT; CDR3: CASSAAESDTQYF
D: -; V: TRBV11-2; J: TRBJ2-1; size: -; DNA: TGTGCCAGCAGCACACAGGGTTGGAATGAGCAGTTCTTC; CDR3: CASSTQGWNEQFF
D: -; V: TRBV28; J: TRBJ1-6; size: few; DNA: TGTGCCAGCAGTTTACTGTCAGGGGTGTGGAATTCACCCCTCCACTTT; CDR3: CASSLLSGVWNSPLHF
D: -; V: TRBV20-1; J: TRBJ1-2; size: many; DNA: TGCAGTGCTACCGCGTTAGCTAACTATGGCTACACCTTC; CDR3: CSATALANYGYTF
D: -; V: TRBV10-2; J: TRBJ2-7; size: many; DNA: TGCGCCAGCAGACCGGGGGCCTACGAGCAGTACTTC; CDR3: CASRPGAYEQYF
D: -; V: TRBV2; J: TRBJ2-2; size: -; DNA: TGTGCCAGCAGTGAATTAGGACAGACCACCGGGGAGCTGTTTTTT; CDR3: CASSELGQTTGELFF
D: -; V: TRBV19; J: TRBJ1-2; size: many; DNA: TGTGCCTCCTCGGGGGGCTATGGCTACACCTTC; CDR3: CASSGGYGYTF
D: -; V: TRBV24-1; J: TRBJ2-5; size: many; DNA: TGTGCCACCAGTGAGTACAGGGAAGAGACCCAGTACTTC; CDR3: CATSEYREETQYF
D: -; V: TRBV2; J: TRBJ1-4; size: many; DNA: TGTGCCAGCAGGGGACGCTTAATAGCGGAAAAACTGTTTTTT; CDR3: CASRGRLIAEKLFF
D: -; V: TRBV7-9; J: TRBJ1-2; size: many; DNA: TGTGCCAGCAGCCCGGAAGAAAGGTCCTATGGCTACACCTTC; CDR3: CASSPEERSYGYTF
D: -; V: TRBV11-2; J: TRBJ2-5; size: many; DNA: TGTGCCAGCAGCCCACAGGGCCGGGAGACCCAGTACTTC; CDR3: CASSPQGRETQYF
D: TRBD2; V: TRBV6-6; J: TRBJ2-1; size: few; DNA: TGTGCCAGCAGTTACTTATCCGGGACTATCTACAATGAGCAGTTCTTC; CDR3: CASSYLSGTIYNEQFF
D: -; V: TRBV3-1; J: TRBJ2-3; size: few; DNA: TGTGCCAGCAGCCTACCTGGCCAAGATACGCAGTATTTT; CDR3: CASSLPGQDTQYF
D: -; V: TRBV4-1; J: TRBJ2-2; size: few; DNA: TGCGCCAGCAGCCAAGGCCCCAGAAGGGGGACCGGGGAGCTGTTTTTT; CDR3: CASSQGPRRGTGELFF
D: TRBD2; V: TRBV5-8; J: TRBJ2-3; size: many; DNA: TGTGCCAGCAGCAAGGGACTAGCGGGTAGCACAGATACGCAGTATTTT; CDR3: CASSKGLAGSTDTQYF
D: -; V: TRBV6-5; J: TRBJ1-1; size: -; DNA: TGTGCCAGCAGTTACAGGCCCAACACTGAAGCTTTCTTT; CDR3: CASSYRPNTEAFF
D: TRBD1; V: TRBV2; J: TRBJ1-6; size: many; DNA: TGTGCCAGCAGTGAAGCCGGCACAGGGGGGATTTCACCCCTCCACTTT; CDR3: CASSEAGTGGISPLHF
D: TRBD1; V: TRBV6-1; J: TRBJ1-6; size: many; DNA: TGTGCCAGCAGTGCGGACAGGGTGTTTAATTCACCCCTCCACTTT; CDR3: CASSADRVFNSPLHF
D: -; V: TRBV30; J: TRBJ2-7; size: many; DNA: TGTGCCTGGAGACCCTCAGGACGGGGGTACGAGCAGTACTTC; CDR3: CAWRPSGRGYEQYF
D: TRBD1; V: TRBV20-1; J: TRBJ2-7; size: many; DNA: TGCAGTGCTAGATCCCGGACAGGGAGCCTCTACGAGCAGTACTTC; CDR3: CSARSRTGSLYEQYF
D: -; V: TRBV7-2; J: TRBJ2-3; size: many; DNA: TGTGCCACCCGGAGGGGTGATACGCAGTATTTT; CDR3: CATRRGDTQYF
D: TRBD1; V: TRBV28; J: TRBJ1-4; size: -; DNA: TGTGCCAGCCACGGGACAGGAGGAGCAACTAATGAAAAACTGTTTTTT; CDR3: CASHGTGGATNEKLFF
D: -; V: TRBV28; J: TRBJ2-7; size: many; DNA: TGTGCCAGCACCCCCCTCGGGCACTCCTACGAGCAGTACTTC; CDR3: CASTPLGHSYEQYF
D: TRBD2; V: TRBV4-1; J: TRBJ2-7; size: many; DNA: TGCGCCAGCAGCCCTAGCGGGAGTATGTACGAGCAGTACTTC; CDR3: CASSPSGSMYEQYF
D: TRBD2; V: TRBV19; J: TRBJ2-5; size: many; DNA: TGTGCCAGTAGTATTAGGCGGGAGCTAGAGACCCAGTACTTC; CDR3: CASSIRRELETQYF
D: TRBD1; V: TRBV11-2; J: TRBJ2-2; size: -; DNA: TGTGCCAGCAGCCAACCCCCGGGACAGGGGTCCCCTTCTGACACCGGGGAGCTGTTTTTT; CDR3: CASSQPPGQGSPSDTGELFF
D: -; V: TRBV11-3; J: TRBJ2-2; size: many; DNA: TGTGCCAGCAGCTCCCGCACCGGGGAGCTGTTTTTT; CDR3: CASSSRTGELFF
D: -; V: TRBV6-5; J: TRBJ2-5; size: few; DNA: TGTGTCAGCAGTCCACGGCGGGCCAGGGTAAAAGAGACCCAGTACTTC; CDR3: CVSSPRRARVKETQYF
D: -; V: TRBV28; J: TRBJ1-3; size: -; DNA: TGTGCCAGCAGGGAGTCGTCTGGAAACACCATATATTTT; CDR3: CASRESSGNTIYF
D: TRBD1; V: TRBV19; J: TRBJ1-5; size: -; DNA: TGTGCCAGTAGTATGGGACAGGGGGCTGTGGAACAGCCCCAGCATTTT; CDR3: CASSMGQGAVEQPQHF
D: TRBD1; V: TRBV2; J: TRBJ1-6; size: many; DNA: TGTGCCAGCAGTGAGTTGGGACAGGGGTATAATTCACCCCTCCACTTT; CDR3: CASSELGQGYNSPLHF
D: TRBD2; V: TRBV6-5; J: TRBJ2-3; size: many; DNA: TGTGCCAGCAGTTATGGGACTAGCGACACAGATACGCAGTATTTT; CDR3: CASSYGTSDTDTQYF
D: -; V: TRBV2; J: TRBJ2-7; size: many; DNA: TGTGCCAGCAGTGCGGGCCTACAGAACGAGCAGTACTTC; CDR3: CASSAGLQNEQYF
D: -; V: TRBV27; J: TRBJ2-1; size: -; DNA: TGTGCCAGCAGTTTCAGTCCGTCAGAGCAGTTCTTC; CDR3: CASSFSPSEQFF
D: -; V: TRBV4-1; J: TRBJ2-7; size: many; DNA: TGCGCCAGCAGCCAAGGGGGCAGGTACTACGAGCAGTACTTC; CDR3: CASSQGGRYYEQYF
D: TRBD2; V: TRBV7-8; J: TRBJ2-1; size: many; DNA: TGTGCCAGCAGCTTATGGGCCGTAGCGGGAGCGGCGTACAATGAGCAGTTCTTC; CDR3: CASSLWAVAGAAYNEQFF
D: -; V: TRBV4-1; J: TRBJ2-2; size: few; DNA: TGCGCCAGCAGCCAAGATTGGAGGGGGAGCACCGGGGAGCTGTTTTTT; CDR3: CASSQDWRGSTGELFF
D: -; V: TRBV4-1; J: TRBJ2-2; size: few; DNA: TGCGCCAGCAGCCAGGCAACGCAGAACACCGGGGAGCTGTTTTTT; CDR3: CASSQATQNTGELFF
D: -; V: TRBV2; J: TRBJ2-1; size: many; DNA: TGTGCCAGCCTGCGGGGACAGTACAATGAGCAGTTCTTC; CDR3: CASLRGQYNEQFF
D: -; V: TRBV28; J: TRBJ1-2; size: few; DNA: TGTGCCAGCAAGCGAACCCGATATGAATGGGAGGACTATGGCTACACCTTC; CDR3: CASKRTRYEWEDYGYTF
D: -; V: TRBV2; J: TRBJ1-2; size: many; DNA: TGTGCCAGCACGGGTTTCGGCAGGGAGGGTTATGGCTACACCTTC; CDR3: CASTGFGREGYGYTF
D: -; V: TRBV6-1; J: TRBJ1-1; size: -; DNA: TGTGCCAGCAGTGAAGTCGCACCGAACACTGAAGCTTTCTTT; CDR3: CASSEVAPNTEAFF
D: -; V: TRBV9; J: TRBJ2-2; size: many; DNA: TGTGCCAGCAGCGTAGACACCGGGGAGCTGTTTTTT; CDR3: CASSVDTGELFF
D: -; V: TRBV30; J: TRBJ2-1; size: many; DNA: TGTGCCTGGAATGAGCAGTTCTTC; CDR3: CAWNEQFF
D: -; V: TRBV6-2/TRBV6-3; J: TRBJ1-6; size: many; DNA: TGTGCCAGCAGTTACGGGGACCGCCGGCCCCTCCACTTT; CDR3: CASSYGDRRPLHF